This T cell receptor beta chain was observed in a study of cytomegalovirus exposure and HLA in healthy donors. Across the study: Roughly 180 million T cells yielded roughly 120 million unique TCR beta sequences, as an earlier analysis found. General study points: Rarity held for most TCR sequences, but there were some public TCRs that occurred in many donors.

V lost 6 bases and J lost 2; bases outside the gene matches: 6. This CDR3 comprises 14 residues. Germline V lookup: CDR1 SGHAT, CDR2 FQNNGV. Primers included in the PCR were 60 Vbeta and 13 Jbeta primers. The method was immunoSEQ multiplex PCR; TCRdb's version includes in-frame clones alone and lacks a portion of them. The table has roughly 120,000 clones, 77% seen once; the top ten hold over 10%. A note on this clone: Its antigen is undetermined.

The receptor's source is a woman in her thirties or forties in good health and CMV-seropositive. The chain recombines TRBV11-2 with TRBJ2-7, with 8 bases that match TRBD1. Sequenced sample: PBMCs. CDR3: CASRAGTGPYEQYF. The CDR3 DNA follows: TGTGCCAGCAGGGCCGGGACAGGCCCCTACGAGCAGTACTTC.